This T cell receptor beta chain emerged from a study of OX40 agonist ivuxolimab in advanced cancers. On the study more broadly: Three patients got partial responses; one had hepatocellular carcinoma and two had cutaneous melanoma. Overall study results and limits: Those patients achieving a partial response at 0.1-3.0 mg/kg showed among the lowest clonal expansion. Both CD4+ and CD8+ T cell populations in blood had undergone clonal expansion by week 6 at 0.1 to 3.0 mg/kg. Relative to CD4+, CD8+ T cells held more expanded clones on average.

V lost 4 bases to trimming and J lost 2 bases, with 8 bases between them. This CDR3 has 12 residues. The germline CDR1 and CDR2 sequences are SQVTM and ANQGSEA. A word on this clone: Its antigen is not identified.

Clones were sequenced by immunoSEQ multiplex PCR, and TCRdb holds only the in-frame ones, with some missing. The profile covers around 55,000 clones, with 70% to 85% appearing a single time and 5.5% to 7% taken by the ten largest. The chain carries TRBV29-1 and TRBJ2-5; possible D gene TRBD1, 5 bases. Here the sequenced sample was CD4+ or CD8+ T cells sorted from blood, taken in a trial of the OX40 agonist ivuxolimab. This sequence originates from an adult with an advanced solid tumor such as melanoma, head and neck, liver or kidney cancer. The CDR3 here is CSVATAQETQYF. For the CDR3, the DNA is TGCAGCGTTGCGACAGCTCAAGAGACCCAGTACTTC.